This TCR beta chain is drawn from a study of blood T cell repertoires in COVID-19 (dated by TCRdb to 2018 to 2021). Broadly, across the study: Samples from collaborators originated in the United States, Italy and Spain and spanned both the acute and convalescent phases of COVID-19. The prospective study material was composed of cDNA or gDNA derived from T cells, B-cell-depleted T cells, or PBMCs. The dataset comprised deeply sampled blood TCRbeta repertoires from subjects exposed to, actively infected with, or recovered from COVID-19. The repertoires were released in a freely available public database intended as a resource for research on the immune response to SARS-CoV-2. The samples were drawn from the first 160 participants of the ongoing ImmuneRACE study and from over a thousand subjects provided by 6 global collaborators. Nearly every sample came with metadata listing a de-identified subject ID, COVID-19 status, age in years and sex. Where available, HLA class I and class II types were obtained from metadata supplied by the sample provider rather than from assay-based typing. Summary of the overall study and its limitations: The quantity of clinical and demographic metadata differed by source and by participant and was supplied without curation.

As to this clone: Its antigen has not been determined. No much larger clone exists at a distance of one base, and base qualities are not known.

The immunoSEQ Assay, a bias-controlled multiplex PCR, was used to amplify TCRbeta CDR3 regions from genomic DNA. The source study handled its data this way. The number of nucleated cells in each sample was estimated from the amplification of reference gene primers within the assay. Sequence reads were collapsed and filtered to measure the absolute abundance of every unique TCRbeta CDR3 rearrangement. For each sample, productive Simpson clonality was calculated by taking the square root of Simpson's diversity index across productive rearrangements. TCRdb provides this immuneACCESS table in a form limited to in-frame rearrangements. Some clones are lacking; in checked studies, under half of them reflect an unresolved V gene, and why the rest are absent is not known. V and J calls and clone size are as listed in that table; D and trimming were resolved from the DNA. The sample profile shows about 70,000 clones; around 87% of them were found once. About 12% of the sample comes from the top ten.

Whole blood was collected in K2EDTA tubes by collaborating institutions according to the institutions' own protocols. For TCRbeta analysis, collaborators shipped samples as frozen whole blood, isolated PBMCs, or DNA extracted from either of those sample types. The cysteine opens and the phenylalanine closes a CDR3 of 17 amino acids. Only the CDR3 part of the read is kept: 51 bases, read in frame from the first base. CDR1 and CDR2 (SGDLS, YYNGEE) derive from the germline V gene. V loses 2 bases of germline sequence and J loses 2 bases, and the interval between the two ends is 17 bases. This receptor chain uses TRBV9 and TRBJ1-3, with TRBD1 tentatively as D gene (5 bases match). This clonotype originated in a human donor in a cohort sampled during active COVID-19. The sequencing sample was made of peripheral blood. The CDR3 region reads CASSVWQGISAGNTIYF. The DNA sequence is given as TGTGCCAGCAGCGTTTGGCAGGGAATCAGCGCTGGAAACACCATATATTTT.